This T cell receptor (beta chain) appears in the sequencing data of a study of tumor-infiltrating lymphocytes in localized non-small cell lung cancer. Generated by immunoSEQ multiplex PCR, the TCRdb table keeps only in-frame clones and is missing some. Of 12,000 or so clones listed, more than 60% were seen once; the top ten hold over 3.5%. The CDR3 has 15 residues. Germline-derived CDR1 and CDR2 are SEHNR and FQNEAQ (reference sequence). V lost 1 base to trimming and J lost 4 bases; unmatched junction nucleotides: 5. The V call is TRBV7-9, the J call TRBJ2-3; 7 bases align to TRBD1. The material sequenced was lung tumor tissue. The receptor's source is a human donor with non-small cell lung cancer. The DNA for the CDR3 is TGTGCCAGCAGCTTAGTAAGGGGGCGTGCAGATACGCAGTATTTT. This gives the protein CASSLVRGRADTQYF. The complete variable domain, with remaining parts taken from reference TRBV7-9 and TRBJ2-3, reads DTGVSQNPRHKITKRGQNVTFRCDPISEHNRLYWYRQTLGQGPEFLTYFQNEAQLEKSRLLSDRFSAERPKGSFSTLEIQRTEQGDSAMYLCASSLVRGRADTQYFGPGTRLTVL.